What follows are 10 T cell receptor beta chains derived from one specimen sequenced in a study of identical twins. TCRdb ran MiXCR on the 5' RACE reads and lists one entry per CDR3 protein. The sample contains roughly 770,000 distinct CDR3 sequences, approximately 18% of which appear only once. This sample was also put to use in a study of T cells expressing NK-cell markers.

Sample: PBMCs. The receptor set was obtained from a young woman in good health.

This clonotype was counted a few times. V is TRBV2 and J is TRBJ2-2, with a tentative D call TRBD1 (5 bases). Trimming stripped 2 bases from V and 0 bases from J, with 10 bases between. Looked up from germline, CDR1 is SNHLY and CDR2 is FYNNEI. The CDR3 spans 16 residues. The CDR3 loop is CASSEQGVSNTGELFF. The CDR3 coding sequence is TGTGCCAGCAGTGAACAAGGGGTTTCGAACACCGGGGAGCTGTTTTTT.

The chain carries TRBV6-5 and TRBJ2-2, with D possibly called TRBD1 or TRBD2 (6 bases each). Germline-derived CDR1 and CDR2 are MNHEY and SVGAGI. The CDR3 runs to 15 residues. The germline V and J ends were trimmed by 4 bases and 4 bases, with 13 bases remaining between them. CDR3 nucleotide sequence: TGTGCCAGCAGTTCAATACAGGGAGGCACCGGGGAGCTGTTTTTT. It codes for CASSSIQGGTGELFF.

V and J are TRBV5-5 and TRBJ2-7; 7 bases map to TRBD2. V was pared by 0 bases and J by 2 bases, with 5 bases of the junction left unmatched. CDR1 is SGHKS and CDR2 is YYEKEE in the germline V gene (reference sequence). This CDR3 spans 15 amino acids. CDR3 loop: CASSLVSSGPYEQYF. The CDR3 nucleotides are TGTGCCAGCAGCTTGGTCTCTAGCGGACCCTACGAGCAGTACTTC.

The genes are TRBV20-1 and TRBJ2-1; D unresolved. The CDR3 length is 13 residues. Trimming pared 3 bases from V and 2 bases from J, leaving 8 bases between. In germline, CDR1 is DFQATT, CDR2 SNEGSKA (reference sequence). The chain's CDR3 is CSASLSTYNEQFF. The CDR3 DNA sequence: TGCAGTGCTAGCCTCTCGACCTACAATGAGCAGTTCTTC.

CDR3 DNA sequence: TGTGCCAGCAGCTTAGTCGAAGGGACGTATCAGCCCCAGCATTTT. The encoded protein is CASSLVEGTYQPQHF. This chain uses TRBV7-2 with TRBJ1-5; D perhaps matches TRBD1 (5 bases). V was shortened by 1 base and J by 5 bases, with 12 bases between the two germline ends. The CDR3 spans 15 residues. CDR1 and CDR2 from the germline V gene are SGHTA and FQGNSA.

The V call is TRBV12-3 or TRBV12-4, the J call TRBJ2-3, with a weak D call TRBD2 (6 bases). This CDR3 is 15 amino acids long. Trimming took 5 bases from V and 3 from J, leaving 15 bases between them. The CDR3 loop reads CASSVTGGLTDTQYF. DNA for the CDR3: TGTGCCAGCAGTGTTACAGGAGGGTTGACAGATACGCAGTATTTT.

Only a few counts were recorded for this clonotype. V and J are TRBV4-3 and TRBJ2-1; TRBD2 matches at 7 bases. Trimming at V came to 4 bases and at J to 8 bases, leaving 5 bases not matched to a gene. This CDR3 comprises 13 residues. Germline assignment: CDR1 LGHNA and CDR2 YSLEER. The CDR3 region has the DNA TGCGCCAGCAGCCCATCGGGAGGACATGAGCAGTTCTTC. Translated, it gives CASSPSGGHEQFF.

This clonotype was recorded at least ten times. The chain joins TRBV24-1 to TRBJ2-2; D remains ambiguous. Germline loops: CDR1 KGHDR, CDR2 SFDVKD. The CDR3 covers 12 residues. Trimming removed 5 bases from V and 5 bases from J, with 5 bases in between. The CDR3 DNA reads TGTGCCACCAGTGGGGCGACCGGGGAGCTGTTTTTT. It is translated as CATSGATGELFF.

This clonotype has at least ten counts. The V and J genes are TRBV20-1 and TRBJ1-1; tentative D call: TRBD1 (5 bases). The V gene lost 1 base and the J gene lost 1 base, with 7 bases spanning the gap. The CDR3 covers 13 residues. The V gene's germline CDR1 is DFQATT and CDR2 SNEGSKA (reference sequence). This chain's CDR3 is CSARGGSNTEAFF. The CDR3 DNA reads as TGCAGTGCTAGAGGGGGCTCGAACACTGAAGCTTTCTTT.

This clonotype appeared once. This chain links TRBV5-5 with TRBJ1-5, with TRBD1 matching 8 bases. From germline, CDR1 is SGHKS and CDR2 YYEKEE (reference sequence). The V and J ends lost 3 bases and 9 bases, in that order; junction bases with no gene match: 11. The CDR3 consists of 15 residues. CDR3 bases: TGTGCCAGCAGCTCCTCCGGGACAGGCCTTACGCCCCAGCATTTT. Encoded protein: CASSSSGTGLTPQHF.